This T cell receptor (beta chain) was sequenced for a study of T cells in localized non-small cell lung cancer. Germline assignment: CDR1 MNHNS and CDR2 SASEGT. The V and J ends lost 5 bases and 10 bases, in that order; junction bases with no gene match: 16. The CDR3 runs 15 residues. This clone came up once. As yet, its antigen is unknown. Assay: immunoSEQ multiplex PCR; the TCRdb copy retains only in-frame clones and omits some. The table has fewer than 40,000 clones, 80% to 90% seen once. Findings and limits, study-wide: Uninvolved adjacent lung had the highest recorded T cell clonality, with tumor below it.

The source of this sequence is a male donor aged 60 or over with stage III lung adenocarcinoma. The chain joins TRBV6-1 to TRBJ1-1, with 7 bases aligning to TRBD1. The sequenced sample was peripheral blood, obtained before any cancer treatment. For the CDR3, the DNA is TGTGCCAGCAGTTTAAGGACAGGCCCAGGGGACCTAGCTTTCTTT. It specifies CASSLRTGPGDLAFF.